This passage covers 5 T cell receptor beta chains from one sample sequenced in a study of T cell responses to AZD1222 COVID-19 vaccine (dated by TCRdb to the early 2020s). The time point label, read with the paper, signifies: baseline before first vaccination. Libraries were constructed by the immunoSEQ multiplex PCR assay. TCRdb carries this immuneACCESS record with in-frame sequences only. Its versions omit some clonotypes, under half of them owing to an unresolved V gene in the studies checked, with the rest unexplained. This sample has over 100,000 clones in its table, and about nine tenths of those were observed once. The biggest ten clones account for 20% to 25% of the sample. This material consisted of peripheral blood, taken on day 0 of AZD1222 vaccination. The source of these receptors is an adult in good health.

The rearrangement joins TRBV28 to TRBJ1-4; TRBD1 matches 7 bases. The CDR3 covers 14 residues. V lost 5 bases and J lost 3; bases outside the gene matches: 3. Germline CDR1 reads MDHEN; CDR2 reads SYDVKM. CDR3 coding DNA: TGTGCCAGCAGTCCAGGGGGTCCTAATGAAAAACTGTTTTTT. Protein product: CASSPGGPNEKLFF.

The CDR3 nucleotides read TGCGCCAGCAGCCAAGAAGGCGGGCGGAGCACTGAAGCTTTCTTT. Amino acid sequence: CASSQEGGRSTEAFF. V is TRBV4-3 and J is TRBJ1-1, with unresolved D. The CDR3 extends over 15 amino acids. CDR1 and CDR2 from the germline V gene are LGHNA and YSLEER. V was shortened by 0 bases and J by 4 bases, with 12 bases between the two germline ends.

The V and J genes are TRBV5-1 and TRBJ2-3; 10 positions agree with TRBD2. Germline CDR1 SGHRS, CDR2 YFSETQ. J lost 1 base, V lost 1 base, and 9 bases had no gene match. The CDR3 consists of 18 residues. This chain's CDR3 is CASSLTDTSGMGTDTQYF. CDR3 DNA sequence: TGCGCCAGCAGCTTGACCGACACTAGCGGGATGGGCACAGATACGCAGTATTTT.

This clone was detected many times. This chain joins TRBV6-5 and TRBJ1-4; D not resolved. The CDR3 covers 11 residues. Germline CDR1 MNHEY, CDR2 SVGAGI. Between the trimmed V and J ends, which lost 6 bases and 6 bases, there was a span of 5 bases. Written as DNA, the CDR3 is TGTGCCAGCAGGTTGGATGAAAAACTGTTTTTT. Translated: CASRLDEKLFF.

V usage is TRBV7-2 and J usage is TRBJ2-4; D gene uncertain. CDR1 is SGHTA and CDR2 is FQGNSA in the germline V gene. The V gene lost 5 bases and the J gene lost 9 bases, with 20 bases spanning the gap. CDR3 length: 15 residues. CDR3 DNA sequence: TGTGCCAGCAGCCCATCCCCCCGATCCGTAGGCATTCAGTACTTC. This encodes CASSPSPRSVGIQYF.